This T cell receptor (beta chain) was recovered during a study of CD8 T cells in ankylosing spondylitis. Study-wide results and limits: Disease-linked clones had a CD8+ phenotype and relatively low frequency in peripheral blood. Roughly eight highly homologous variants made up a TCR beta motif that seemed to typify ankylosing spondylitis blood.

Using its own MiXCR run on the 5' RACE reads, TCRdb lists one record per CDR3 protein. The sample comprises roughly 220,000 distinct CDR3 sequences, 15% to 20% of which are singletons, and about two fifths rests with the top ten. The germline V gene has CDR1 LNHDA and CDR2 SQIVND (reference sequence). The V end was cut by 9 bases, the J end by 2 bases, with 14 bases between. CDR3 size: 14 residues. This clonotype was detected a few times. Its antigen is currently unknown. Sequenced sample: blood, either unsorted or a sorted T cell fraction (not recorded which). The sequence was collected from a male donor with ankylosing spondylitis. The chain links TRBV19 to TRBJ1-5; D is unclear. The CDR3 sequence: CASSSGYGNQPQHF. The CDR3 DNA follows: TGTGCCAGCAGCTCGGGTTACGGCAATCAGCCCCAGCATTTT.